This TCR beta chain was captured in a study of blood T cell repertoires in COVID-19. CDR1 SGHRS and CDR2 YFSETQ come from the germline V gene. The CDR3 extends over 14 amino acids. Unmatched junction bases numbered 9, after V lost 6 bases and J lost 7 bases. Here immunoSEQ multiplex PCR was the method, and the copy in TCRdb shows in-frame clones only, minus some. Altogether some 130,000 clones are present, approximately 83% being singletons, with the ten largest covering approximately 11%. This chain uses TRBV5-1 with TRBJ2-2; 7 bases map to TRBD1. The sequence was collected from a man aged 80 or over with acute or convalescent COVID-19. Sequencing input: peripheral blood. Here the CDR3 reads CASNQDRSDGELFF. CDR3 coding DNA: TGCGCCAGCAACCAGGACAGGTCTGACGGGGAGCTGTTTTTT.